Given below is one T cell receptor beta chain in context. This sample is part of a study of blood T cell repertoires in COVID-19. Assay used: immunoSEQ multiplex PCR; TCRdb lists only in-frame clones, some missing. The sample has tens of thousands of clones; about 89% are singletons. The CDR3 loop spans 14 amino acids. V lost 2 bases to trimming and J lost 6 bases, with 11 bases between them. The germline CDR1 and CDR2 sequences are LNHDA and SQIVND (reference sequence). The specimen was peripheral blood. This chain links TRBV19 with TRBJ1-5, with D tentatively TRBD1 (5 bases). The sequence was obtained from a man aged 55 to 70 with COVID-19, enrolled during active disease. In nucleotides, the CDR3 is TGTGCCAGTAGTATACTTACAGGAATTCAGCCCCAGCATTTT. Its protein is CASSILTGIQPQHF. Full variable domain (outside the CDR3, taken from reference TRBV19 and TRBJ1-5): DGGITQSPKYLFRKEGQNVTLSCEQNLNHDAMYWYRQDPGQGLRLIYYSQIVNDFQKGDIAEGYSVSREKKESFPLTVTSAQKNPTAFYLCASSILTGIQPQHFGDGTRLSIL.